This T cell receptor beta chain was sequenced in a study of identical twins. Only a few counts were recorded for this clonotype. TCRdb analysed the 5' RACE reads with MiXCR anew, one entry per CDR3 protein. The top ten hold roughly 3.6% of the sample, which has 200,000 to 300,000 distinct CDR3 sequences, 5.5% to 8% seen once. This same sample was also part of a study on yellow fever vaccine responses in identical twins.

The sequence came from a woman under 30 in good health. Input material: memory (CD45RO+) T cells sorted from blood.

CDR3 DNA sequence: TGCAGTGCCAATCGACCGAACACTGAAGCTTTCTTT. As protein: CSANRPNTEAFF. The chain employs TRBV20-1 and TRBJ1-1; D is ambiguous. Per germline, CDR1 DFQATT and CDR2 SNEGSKA (reference sequence). The CDR3 loop spans 12 amino acids. V lost 6 bases and J 1 base, leaving 9 bases between the germline ends.